The 20 T cell receptor beta chains below all came from one sample that was sequenced in a study of T cell clonality in common variable immunodeficiency. Generated by immunoSEQ multiplex PCR, the TCRdb table keeps only in-frame clones and is missing some. Singletons are absent from the sample, which has fewer than 70,000 clones. Sequenced sample: peripheral blood mononuclear cells. The source is a person aged 18 to 70 in good health.

This clone was recorded at least ten times. Read data end 3 residues before the CDR3 end; the end is taken from the germline J gene. The chain carries TRBV7-9 and TRBJ1-1; D possibly corresponds to TRBD1 (5 bases). The V and J ends lost 0 bases and 7 bases respectively, with 15 bases between them. Germline lookup yields CDR1 SEHNR and CDR2 FQNEAQ (reference sequence). The CDR3 sequence is 15 residues long. The CDR3 spells CASSLALAGNGEAFF. The CDR3 DNA, read in part, is TGTGCCAGCAGCTTAGCGTTGGCAGGGAACGGTGAA.

Ten or more counts support this clone. Read coverage stops 3 residues before the CDR3 terminus; the germline J gene supplies the remainder. The chain joins TRBV2 to TRBJ1-4; 7 bases are a match to TRBD1. Losses at the gene ends were 2 bases for V and 0 bases for J; bases not matched to a gene: 12. The CDR3 length is 19 residues. Germline CDR1 is SNHLY and CDR2 is FYNNEI. Incomplete CDR3 DNA: TGTGCCAGCAGTGAAAACATGCGACAGGGAGGTTCAACTAATGAAAAA. Protein: CASSENMRQGGSTNEK. The whole CDR3 is CASSENMRQGGSTNEKLFF.

There are many counts of this clone. Partial CDR3 DNA: TGTGCCAGCAGCCAAGCAGGTCACAATGAG. This translates into CASSQAGHNE. The whole CDR3 protein reads CASSQAGHNEQFF. The genes are TRBV7-9 and TRBJ2-1, with D unresolved. The CDR3 end falls 3 residues outside the read, so it is completed with the germline J gene. Trimming shortened V by 5 bases and J by 5 bases, and 10 bases separated the two germline ends. The CDR3 totals 13 residues. Germline V lookup: CDR1 SEHNR, CDR2 FQNEAQ (reference sequence).

This clone has a count of ten or more. The CDR3 end falls 3 residues outside the read, so it is completed with the germline J gene. The chain is built from TRBV7-2 and TRBJ2-3; 11 bases agree with TRBD2. The CDR3 extends over 16 amino acids. Trimming removed 0 bases from V and 6 bases from J; junction bases left unmatched: 5. Germline V gene data show CDR1 as SGHTA and CDR2 as FQGNSA. CDR3 loop: CASSLAWLAGGDTQYF. The DNA read from the CDR3 is TGTGCCAGCAGCTTAGCGTGGCTAGCGGGAGGTGATACG.

This clone was counted at least ten times. Read coverage stops 3 residues before the CDR3 terminus; the germline J gene supplies the remainder. The chain carries TRBV5-1 and TRBJ2-1, with 10 bases matching TRBD2. CDR1 is SGHRS and CDR2 is YFSETQ in the germline V gene. This CDR3 spans 19 amino acids. J gave up 0 bases and V 4 bases, and 13 bases lay outside the gene matches. The chain's CDR3 is CASSGEGASGRSSYNEQFF. CDR3 bases read: TGCGCCAGCAGCGGGGAGGGGGCTAGCGGGAGAAGCTCCTACAATGAG.

This clone was seen many times. The read terminates 3 residues before the CDR3 end, so the remaining end is supplied by the germline J gene. This chain joins TRBV13 and TRBJ2-1; 7 bases are a match to TRBD2. Germline CDR1 and CDR2: PRHDT and FYEKMQ (reference sequence). The length of the CDR3 is 16 residues. The V segment lost 2 bases and the J segment 8 bases; nucleotides outside the gene matches: 12. CDR3 in amino acids: CASSLIQAGAPDEQFF. The DNA read from the CDR3 is TGTGCCAGCAGCTTAATCCAGGCGGGAGCGCCGGATGAG.

There are many counts of this clone. The read halts 3 residues ahead of the CDR3 end, with the missing end drawn from the germline J gene. The V gene is TRBV27, the J gene TRBJ1-1; TRBD1 aligns across 7 bases. V lost 5 bases, J lost 0 bases, and 12 bases stayed unmatched. The CDR3 has 17 amino acids. CDR1 and CDR2 from the germline V gene are MNHEY and SMNVEV (reference sequence). The sequenced part of the CDR3 DNA is TGTGCCAGCAGTCCTGAAACGCCGGGACAGATGAACACTGAA. Protein sequence: CASSPETPGQMNTE. From start to end, the CDR3 is CASSPETPGQMNTEAFF.

This clone has only a few counts. The read ends 3 residues shy of where the CDR3 ends; the end is completed using the germline J gene. The gene calls are TRBV7-8 and TRBJ2-5, with a weak D call TRBD1 (5 bases). The germline V gene encodes CDR1 SGHVS and CDR2 FQNEAQ. V dropped 2 bases and J dropped 3 bases, with 19 bases sitting between them. The CDR3 runs 17 residues. The part of the CDR3 DNA that was read is TGTGCCAGCAGCTTATCCTTCGTAGGACACCTCAAAGAGACC. As protein: CASSLSFVGHLKET. In full, the CDR3 is CASSLSFVGHLKETQYF.

In its sample, this clone was seen many times. The read gets to within 3 residues of the CDR3 end, and the germline J gene fills in the rest. The chain is built from TRBV7-8 and TRBJ2-1; D possibly corresponds to TRBD2 (6 bases). Germline V lookup: CDR1 SGHVS, CDR2 FQNEAQ. The CDR3 spans 14 residues. Deletions cut 5 bases from V and 6 bases from J, with 14 bases between. CDR3 sequence reads: CASSRGSSANEQFF. The sequenced CDR3 bases are TGTGCCAGCAGCCGGGGGTCTAGCGCCAATGAG.

In its sample, this clone was seen many times. The read halts 3 residues ahead of the CDR3 end, with the missing end drawn from the germline J gene. The chain combines TRBV12-3 or TRBV12-4 with TRBJ2-1; 9 nucleotides line up with TRBD1. This CDR3 comprises 15 residues. The V gene end was trimmed by 7 bases and the J gene end by 4 bases; junction bases not matched to a gene: 8. CDR3 bases read: TGTGCCAGCACCCTAGACAGGGGGTCTTACAATGAG. Protein product: CASTLDRGSYNE. The full CDR3 protein is CASTLDRGSYNEQFF.

This clone was seen ten or more times. The read ends 3 residues before the CDR3 terminus; that terminus is restored from the germline J gene. The J gene is TRBJ2-1, the V gene TRBV20-1; TRBD2 agrees at 10 bases. The V gene's germline CDR1 is DFQATT and CDR2 SNEGSKA (reference sequence). This CDR3 is 14 amino acids long. The trim removed 2 bases at V and 7 bases at J, leaving 5 bases unmatched. The sequenced CDR3 bases are TGCAGTGCTAGAAGGCTAGCGGGAGTAAATGAG. As protein: CSARRLAGVNE. The full CDR3 reads CSARRLAGVNEQFF.

This clone was recorded at least ten times. The read is 3 residues too short to cover the CDR3 end, so that end is filled in from the germline J gene. This rearrangement joins TRBV5-1 to TRBJ2-3; D not certain. CDR3 length: 13 residues. Deletions cut 4 bases from V and 2 bases from J, with 8 bases between. CDR1 SGHRS and CDR2 YFSETQ come from the germline V gene. The CDR3 DNA, read in part, is TGCGCCAGCAGCCCGTACTACACAGATACG. It specifies CASSPYYTDT. The full CDR3 protein is CASSPYYTDTQYF.

This clone was observed at least ten times. The read comes to an end 3 residues before the CDR3 does, leaving the germline J gene to fill in the end. The chain carries TRBV20-1 and TRBJ2-1, with D unresolved. CDR1 DFQATT and CDR2 SNEGSKA come from the germline V gene (reference sequence). Trimming removed 0 bases at V and 0 bases at J, with 15 bases between. CDR3 length: 17 amino acids. This CDR3 reads CSARDAGGRSSYNEQFF. The sequenced CDR3 bases are TGCAGTGCTAGAGATGCCGGCGGTCGAAGCTCCTACAATGAG.

This clone was picked up many times. Read coverage stops 3 residues before the CDR3 terminus; the germline J gene supplies the remainder. V gene TRBV5-6 combines with J gene TRBJ2-5; D possibly corresponds to TRBD2 (7 bases). Germline CDR1 is SGHDT and CDR2 is YYEEEE. Trimming shortened V by 6 bases and J by 0 bases, and 12 bases separated the two germline ends. This CDR3 contains 14 residues. Incomplete CDR3 DNA: TGTGCCAGCAAGGGGGGACTATACCAAGAGACC. It encodes CASKGGLYQET. The full-length CDR3 reads as CASKGGLYQETQYF.

As for this clone: The sequenced fragment ends 3 residues before the CDR3 boundary, so the rest is inferred from the germline J gene. This chain uses TRBV19 with TRBJ2-1, with TRBD2 matching 7 bases. V shed 1 base and J 4 bases; nucleotides not matched to a gene: 4. From germline, CDR1 is LNHDA and CDR2 SQIVND (reference sequence). The CDR3 has 15 amino acids. CDR3 protein: CASSIVLAAYNEQFF. CDR3 DNA, as far as it was read: TGTGCCAGTAGTATAGTCCTAGCGGCTTACAATGAG.

This clone appeared many times. The read finishes 3 residues shy of the CDR3 end, and the germline J gene is used to complete it. The gene calls are TRBV29-1 and TRBJ2-1; the match to TRBD2 covers 13 bases. This CDR3 has 13 amino acids. V gave up 8 bases and J gave up 8 bases; unmatched junction bases: 6. In germline, CDR1 is SQVTM, CDR2 ANQGSEA. CDR3 region: CSFRTSGSYEQFF. Incomplete CDR3 DNA: TGCAGCTTTAGGACTAGCGGGAGCTATGAG.

This clone appeared many times. CDR3 residues: CASSNSGLAGEERATDTQYF. The part of the CDR3 DNA that was read is TGCGCCAGCAGCAACAGTGGACTAGCGGGAGAGGAGAGGGCCACAGATACG. This sequence joins TRBV5-1 and TRBJ2-3, with 13 bases matching TRBD2. The read gets to within 3 residues of the CDR3 end, and the germline J gene fills in the rest. Germline CDR1 and CDR2: SGHRS and YFSETQ. V lost 4 bases and J lost 2; bases outside the gene matches: 16. CDR3 length: 20 amino acids. Full variable domain (remainder filled in from reference TRBV5-1 and TRBJ2-3): KAGVTQTPRYLIKTRGQQVTLSCSPISGHRSVSWYQQTPGQGLQFLFEYFSETQRNKGNFPGRFSGRQFSNSRSEMNVSTLELGDSALYLCASSNSGLAGEERATDTQYFGPGTRLTVL.

In this sample, this clone turned up many times. From the germline J gene comes the end of the CDR3, since the read stops 3 residues before it. This chain joins TRBV2 and TRBJ1-1; perhaps TRBD1 as D (5 bases). The CDR3 spans 13 residues. Per the germline V gene, CDR1 is SNHLY and CDR2 is FYNNEI. The V end lost 6 bases, the J end lost 0 bases, and 8 bases lay between the germline ends. The CDR3 bases that were read are TGTGCCAGCAGGGGGCGGCTGAACACTGAA. Translation gives CASRGRLNTE. In full, the CDR3 is CASRGRLNTEAFF. The full variable domain, in which reference TRBV2 and TRBJ1-1 provide the parts outside the CDR3, is EPEVTQTPSHQVTQMGQEVILRCVPISNHLYFYWYRQILGQKVEFLVSFYNNEISEKSEIFDDQFSVERPDGSNFTLKIRSTKLEDSAMYFCASRGRLNTEAFFGQGTRLTVV.

This clone was counted many times. The CDR3 end falls 3 residues outside the read, so it is completed with the germline J gene. V and J are TRBV28 and TRBJ2-1; TRBD2 matches at 7 bases. CDR3 length: 14 residues. Germline CDR1 MDHEN, CDR2 SYDVKM. V lost 7 bases, J lost 2 bases, and 5 bases stayed unmatched. Here the CDR3 reads CASMAGATYNEQFF. The sequenced CDR3 bases are TGTGCCAGCATGGCGGGAGCAACCTACAATGAG.

As concerns this clone: The read stops 3 residues short of the end of the CDR3; the missing end is completed from the germline J gene. The chain is built from TRBV5-1 and TRBJ1-2; 12 positions agree with TRBD1. This CDR3 is built from 17 residues. Germline-derived CDR1 and CDR2 are SGHRS and YFSETQ. Trimming cost V 3 bases and J 2 bases; bases outside gene matches: 8. The chain's CDR3 is CASSSGTGGLINYGYTF. CDR3 DNA, as far as it was read: TGCGCCAGCAGCTCGGGGACAGGGGGCCTAATCAACTATGGC. The full variable domain, its missing parts supplied by reference TRBV5-1 and TRBJ1-2, is KAGVTQTPRYLIKTRGQQVTLSCSPISGHRSVSWYQQTPGQGLQFLFEYFSETQRNKGNFPGRFSGRQFSNSRSEMNVSTLELGDSALYLCASSSGTGGLINYGYTFGSGTRLTVV.